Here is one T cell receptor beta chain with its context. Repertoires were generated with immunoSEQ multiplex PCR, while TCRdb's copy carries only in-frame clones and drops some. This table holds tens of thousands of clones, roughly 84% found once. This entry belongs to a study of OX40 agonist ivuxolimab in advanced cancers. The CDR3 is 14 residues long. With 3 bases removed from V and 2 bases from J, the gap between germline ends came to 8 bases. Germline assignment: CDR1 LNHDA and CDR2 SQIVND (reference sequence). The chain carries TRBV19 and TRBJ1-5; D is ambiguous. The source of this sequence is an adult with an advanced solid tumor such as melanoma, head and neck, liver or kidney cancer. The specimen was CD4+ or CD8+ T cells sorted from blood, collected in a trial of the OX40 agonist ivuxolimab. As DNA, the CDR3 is TGTGCCAGTAGTATGGGCAGAGGCAATCAGCCCCAGCATTTT. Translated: CASSMGRGNQPQHF.